The 6 T cell receptor beta chains reported below all come from one sample, sequenced in a study of Tregs in tolerant kidney transplant recipients. Using immunoSEQ multiplex PCR, the repertoire was profiled, and TCRdb retains in-frame clones only, with some absent. The sample yields approximately 93,000 clones, roughly 93% seen once. Material: CD4+ T cells from blood, obtained before the transplant. These receptors were collected from a human donor who received a combined kidney and bone marrow transplant.

The chain has TRBV5-6 and TRBJ1-2; TRBD1 agrees at 10 bases. Germline V gene sequence: CDR1 SGHDT, CDR2 YYEEEE. V trimming: 6 bases; J trimming: 0 bases; junction bases outside the gene matches: 8. The CDR3 covers 16 residues. CDR3 sequence reads: CASTGDRGQSNYGYTF. DNA for the CDR3: TGTGCCAGCACCGGAGACAGGGGGCAGTCTAACTATGGCTACACCTTC.

The chain employs TRBV7-9 and TRBJ2-7; D ambiguous. Germline assignment: CDR1 SEHNR and CDR2 FQNEAQ (reference sequence). V lost 3 bases to trimming and J lost 2 bases, with 8 bases between them. The CDR3 runs 13 residues. The CDR3 sequence: CASSFLTTYEQYF. CDR3 sequence (DNA): TGTGCCAGCAGCTTTTTAACAACCTACGAGCAGTACTTC.

V is TRBV7-9 and J is TRBJ2-7, with D possibly TRBD2 on 6 matching bases. The V end lost 1 base, the J end lost 3 bases, and 25 bases lay between the germline ends. CDR1 and CDR2 from the germline V gene are SEHNR and FQNEAQ (reference sequence). CDR3 length equals 19 residues. CDR3 sequence: CASSLGETRPGDRNYEQYF. The CDR3 DNA sequence: TGTGCCAGCAGCTTAGGAGAAACTAGACCGGGGGACCGAAACTACGAGCAGTACTTC.

This clone was seen only a few times. The V call is TRBV7-3, the J call TRBJ1-1; no reliable D call. Germline lookup yields CDR1 SGHTA and CDR2 FQGTGA. CDR3 length: 15 amino acids. V dropped 1 base and J dropped 2 bases, with 11 bases sitting between them. As DNA, the CDR3 is TGTGCCAGCAGCTTAATGGGAGGGTCCAACACTGAAGCTTTCTTT. Its protein product is CASSLMGGSNTEAFF.

The rearrangement links TRBV7-2 to TRBJ2-2; maybe TRBD2 (7 bases). CDR1 is SGHTA and CDR2 is FQGNSA in the germline V gene. Trimming stripped 7 bases from V and 5 bases from J, with 17 bases between. This CDR3 region has 15 residues. The CDR3 bases are TGTGCCAGCAAATTCCGGGGGGCAGGGACCGGGGAGCTGTTTTTT. Protein sequence: CASKFRGAGTGELFF.

The chain carries TRBV29-1 and TRBJ2-7; D remains ambiguous. V lost 6 bases and J 2 bases, leaving 14 bases between the germline ends. CDR3 size: 13 residues. CDR1 SQVTM and CDR2 ANQGSEA come from the germline V gene. CDR3: CSVETRAAYEQYF. CDR3 DNA sequence: TGCAGCGTCGAAACCCGCGCTGCCTACGAGCAGTACTTC.